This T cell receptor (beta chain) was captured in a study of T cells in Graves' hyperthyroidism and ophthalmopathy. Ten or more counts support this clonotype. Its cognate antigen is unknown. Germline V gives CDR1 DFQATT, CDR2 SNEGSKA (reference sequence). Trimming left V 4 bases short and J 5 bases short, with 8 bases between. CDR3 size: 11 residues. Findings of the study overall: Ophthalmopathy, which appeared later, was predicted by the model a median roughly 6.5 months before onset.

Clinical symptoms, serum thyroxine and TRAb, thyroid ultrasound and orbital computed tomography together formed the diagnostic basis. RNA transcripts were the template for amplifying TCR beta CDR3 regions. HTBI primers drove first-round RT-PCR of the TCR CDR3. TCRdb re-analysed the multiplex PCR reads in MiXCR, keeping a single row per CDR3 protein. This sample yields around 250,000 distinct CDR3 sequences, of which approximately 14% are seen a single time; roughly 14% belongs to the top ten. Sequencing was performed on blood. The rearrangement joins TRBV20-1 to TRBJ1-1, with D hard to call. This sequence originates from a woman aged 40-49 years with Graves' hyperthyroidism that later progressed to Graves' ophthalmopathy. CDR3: CSATRRTEAFF. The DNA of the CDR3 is TGCAGTGCTACACGGAGGACTGAAGCTTTCTTT.